Listed below are T cell receptor beta chains from one sample, sequenced in a study of control samples from healthy donors and cancer patients. Method: immunoSEQ multiplex PCR; TCRdb's copy keeps in-frame clones and lacks some. The sample has roughly 100,000 clones; more than 85% are singletons. The material sequenced was blood. The receptor source for this set is a man younger than 45 in good health. Each CDR3 is given without its conserved first and last residue. Size is stated for part of the rows, as once, few or many counts, or as a class when the clone is expanded.

j_call v_call clone_size cdr3_aa
TRBJ1-5 TRBV21-1 NA ASSARRTSNQPQH
TRBJ2-3 TRBV5-1 NA ASSGTSGRREDTQY
TRBJ1-3 TRBV3-1/TRBV3-2 NA ASSQMGPVGNTIY
TRBJ2-2 TRBV7-8 once ASSLVAGNTGELF
TRBJ1-2 TRBV19 NA ASSIASQGNYGYT
TRBJ2-3 TRBV6-6 NA ASSPGTSGTDTQY
TRBJ1-1 TRBV7-9 NA ASSPGDPNTEAF
TRBJ2-5 TRBV5-6 NA ASSFRSRPTGETQY
TRBJ1-6 TRBV25-1 NA ASGASQGAPLH
TRBJ1-1 TRBV10-3 few ALPQENTEAF
TRBJ1-1 TRBV5-1 NA ASSSGQGRTEAF
TRBJ1-1 TRBV3-1/TRBV3-2 NA ASSLSLQGVGEGAF
TRBJ1-1 TRBV28 once ASSPTRRGNTEAF
TRBJ2-7 TRBV19 few ASSITGSSYEQY
TRBJ2-2 TRBV24-1 NA ATSDLFAAGGAGELF
TRBJ1-1 TRBV2 NA ASSDGRKNTEAF
TRBJ2-4 TRBV10-1 few ASSRDRENIQY
TRBJ1-1 TRBV11-2 NA ASSLVGGRTEAF
TRBJ1-2 TRBV19 NA ASSIHGQYGYT
TRBJ1-5 TRBV5-6 NA ASSLVQGSQPQH
TRBJ1-4 TRBV28 NA ASSLDRSRPEKLF
TRBJ2-1 TRBV4-1 NA ASSPSPGGYEQF
TRBJ2-1 TRBV11-2 NA ASSMRLPPTGNEQF